This TCR beta chain was captured by sequencing in a study of regulatory T cells in long-lasting Graves disease. This CDR3 has 15 amino acids. V shed 1 base and J shed 1 base, with 10 bases lying between them. The V gene's germline CDR1 is SEHNR and CDR2 FQNEAQ (reference sequence). With iRepertoire HTBI primers and Arm-PCR of CDR3 regions, TCR beta libraries were built. One entry per CDR3 protein results from TCRdb running MiXCR on the multiplex PCR reads. The sample has about 540,000 distinct CDR3 sequences; roughly 13% are singletons. In this sample, this clonotype turned up many times. Indicated time point: newly diagnosed GD, antithyroid drugs for less than 3 months. From PBMCs, RNA was extracted and then used to make the TCR library. The sample was also linked to a second study, of T cells in Graves' hyperthyroidism and ophthalmopathy. That investigation notes: Over 18 months, lack of ophthalmopathy progression marked Graves' hyperthyroidism as stable. First-round RT-PCR with HTBI primers amplified the TCR CDR3 region.

This chain joins TRBV7-9 and TRBJ2-5; D not certain. Material: peripheral blood mononuclear cells (PBMCs), obtained at new diagnosis, from a patient treated with antithyroid drugs. The sequence was collected from a man in his thirties or forties with Graves disease. The CDR3: CASSLGAGLQETQYF. The CDR3 DNA reads as TGTGCCAGCAGCTTAGGGGCCGGCCTCCAAGAGACCCAGTACTTC.